The clone carrying this T cell receptor beta chain was detected a few times. Its antigen is still unknown. These data are taken from a study of CD8+ T cells in alopecia areata. Study-wide findings and caveats: Resident alphabeta T-cell populations of normal skin are likewise subject to sequencing in scalp samples.

Indicated treatment: oral pan-JAK inhibitor, 5-10 mg twice daily. Researchers gathered lesional scalp punch biopsies and peripheral blood from patients with alopecia areata. V was cut by 3 bases and J by 7 bases, with 13 bases left in between. CDR3 size: 15 residues. The germline CDR1 and CDR2 sequences are WNHNN and SYGVQD (reference sequence). Sequencing used cDNA as its template, made by extracting RNA and reverse transcribing it. Measured with immunoSEQ multiplex PCR; TCRdb has only the in-frame clones, and not every one. The sample has about 200,000 clones, under 80% seen once. This clonotype was sampled from a human donor with alopecia areata. The material was CD4+ T cells sorted from blood, obtained at approximately week 49, from a patient treated with tofacitinib. The chain uses TRBV10-1 and TRBJ1-6, with D possibly being TRBD1 (6 bases). This CDR3 reads CASSETAGDNSPLHF. As DNA, the CDR3 is TGCGCCAGCAGTGAAACGGCAGGGGACAATTCACCCCTCCACTTT.